The 26 T cell receptor beta chains below were found in one sample sequenced in a study of blood T cell repertoires in COVID-19. TCRdb's table, derived via immunoSEQ multiplex PCR, lists solely in-frame clones and lacks some. This sample has 300,000 to 400,000 clones, with 88% found just once. The specimen was peripheral blood. The receptors here all came from a woman in her forties or fifties with active or convalescent COVID-19.

The chain uses TRBV5-4 and TRBJ2-1, with D possibly TRBD2 on 6 matching bases. The V and J ends lost 2 bases and 0 bases respectively, with 9 bases between them. Per the germline V gene, CDR1 is SGHNT and CDR2 is YYREEE (reference sequence). The CDR3 is made up of 15 amino acids. CDR3 in DNA: TGTGCCAGCAGCTTACCGGGACTCTCCTACAATGAGCAGTTCTTC. Protein sequence: CASSLPGLSYNEQFF.

The rearrangement links TRBV4-1 to TRBJ1-6, with D unclear. V lost 0 bases to trimming and J lost 2 bases, with 11 bases between them. CDR1 MGHRA and CDR2 YSYEKL come from the germline V gene. This CDR3 contains 17 residues. The CDR3 is CASSQEFPIAYNSPLHF. Written as DNA, the CDR3 is TGCGCCAGCAGCCAAGAATTCCCGATAGCCTATAATTCACCCCTCCACTTT.

V is TRBV9 and J is TRBJ2-1; 8 positions match TRBD1. This CDR3 spans 15 amino acids. The trim removed 0 bases at V and 4 bases at J, leaving 3 bases unmatched. Germline values: CDR1 SGDLS, CDR2 YYNGEE. In DNA form, the CDR3 reads TGTGCCAGCAGCGTAGCGGGACAGGAGTACAATGAGCAGTTCTTC. Translation gives CASSVAGQEYNEQFF.

V gene TRBV18 combines with J gene TRBJ1-1; TRBD1 matches 9 bases. Germline V gene sequence: CDR1 KGHSH, CDR2 LQKENI. The length of the CDR3 is 14 residues. J lost 7 bases, V lost 1 base, and 4 bases had no gene match. This CDR3 reads CASSPRQGQGEAFF. In DNA, the CDR3 is TGTGCCAGCTCACCACGGCAGGGACAGGGTGAAGCTTTCTTT.

V and J are TRBV18 and TRBJ1-2; TRBD1 matches at 7 bases. There are 15 residues in the CDR3. Germline V lookup: CDR1 KGHSH, CDR2 LQKENI. Trimming at V came to 3 bases and at J to 4 bases, leaving 8 bases not matched to a gene. CDR3 coding DNA: TGTGCCAGCTCACCCCCGGGACAGAGTTCCTATGGCTACACCTTC. Encoded protein: CASSPPGQSSYGYTF.

The rearrangement joins TRBV7-3 to TRBJ1-1; no firm D call. Trimming pared 0 bases from V and 0 bases from J, leaving 8 bases between. The CDR3 is made up of 15 amino acids. The germline CDR1 and CDR2 sequences are SGHTA and FQGTGA. CDR3 bases: TGTGCCAGCAGCTTAACGCCAGCGATGAACACTGAAGCTTTCTTT. Translated, it gives CASSLTPAMNTEAFF.

The CDR3 bases are TGTGCCAGCAGCTTACTAGGGACAGGGGGCTTCACCGGGGAGCTGTTTTTT. Its translation is CASSLLGTGGFTGELFF. This chain links TRBV7-9 with TRBJ2-2; 12 nucleotides agree with TRBD1. The CDR3 loop spans 17 amino acids. The J segment lost 4 bases and the V segment lost 2 bases, leaving 5 bases of the junction unmatched. CDR1 is SEHNR, CDR2 FQNEAQ, per germline (reference sequence). The full variable domain, rest sourced from reference TRBV7-9 and TRBJ2-2, is DTGVSQNPRHKITKRGQNVTFRCDPISEHNRLYWYRQTLGQGPEFLTYFQNEAQLEKSRLLSDRFSAERPKGSFSTLEIQRTEQGDSAMYLCASSLLGTGGFTGELFFGEGSRLTVL.

The genes are TRBV18 and TRBJ1-1; maybe TRBD1 (6 bases). Germline V gene lookup returns CDR1 KGHSH and CDR2 LQKENI. This CDR3 is built from 14 residues. Trimming shortened V by 4 bases and J by 5 bases, and 14 bases separated the two germline ends. The CDR3 is CASSRNRAETEAFF. The CDR3 DNA follows: TGTGCCAGCTCACGGAACAGGGCGGAGACTGAAGCTTTCTTT.

The chain links TRBV18 to TRBJ1-1; D is possibly TRBD1 (5 bases). CDR1 and CDR2 (germline): KGHSH, LQKENI. Trimming pared 0 bases from V and 3 bases from J, leaving 11 bases between. CDR3 length: 15 amino acids. CDR3 amino acids: CASSPPGAPDTEAFF. The CDR3 nucleotides read TGTGCCAGCTCACCACCAGGGGCGCCGGACACTGAAGCTTTCTTT.

This clone was seen once. This sequence joins TRBV28 and TRBJ1-1; D is unresolved. Per germline, CDR1 MDHEN and CDR2 SYDVKM. Trimming cost V 1 base and J 11 bases, with 17 bases left between them. The CDR3 contains 14 residues. CDR3 in amino acids: CASSLYVGNGEAFF. For the CDR3, the DNA is TGTGCCAGCAGTTTATATGTCGGGAACGGGGAGGCTTTCTTT.

V gene TRBV27 combines with J gene TRBJ2-7; 7 positions agree with TRBD1. CDR3 size: 15 residues. Unmatched junction bases numbered 12, after V lost 6 bases and J lost 4 bases. Germline CDR1 MNHEY, CDR2 SMNVEV (reference sequence). The CDR3 region is CASRQRQGPIYEQYF. In nucleotides, the CDR3 is TGTGCCAGCAGACAAAGACAGGGTCCAATTTACGAGCAGTACTTC.

This chain links TRBV4-1 with TRBJ2-3, with a weak D call TRBD2 (5 bases). Germline CDR1 is MGHRA and CDR2 is YSYEKL. This CDR3 has 12 residues. V was clipped by 5 bases and J by 9 bases, with 12 bases between them. CDR3 loop: CASSATSFTQYF. As DNA, the CDR3 is TGCGCCAGCAGCGCAACTAGTTTCACGCAGTATTTT.

The V gene is TRBV10-3, the J gene TRBJ1-6; 9 nucleotides align to TRBD1. The length of the CDR3 is 19 residues. V shed 4 bases and J 0 bases; nucleotides not matched to a gene: 10. Germline-derived CDR1 and CDR2 are ENHRY and SYGVKD. The CDR3 loop reads CAISAGGQGGSSYNSPLHF. The CDR3, as DNA: TGTGCCATCAGTGCCGGGGGACAGGGTGGAAGCTCCTATAATTCACCCCTCCACTTT.

The V gene is TRBV7-3, the J gene TRBJ1-1, with TRBD1 matching 9 bases. Losses at the gene ends were 2 bases for V and 10 bases for J; bases not matched to a gene: 5. CDR1 and CDR2 from the germline V gene are SGHTA and FQGTGA. The CDR3 is made up of 13 amino acids. The CDR3: CASSLGQGIGAFF. CDR3 in DNA: TGTGCCAGCAGCTTAGGACAGGGGATAGGAGCTTTCTTT.

The chain has TRBV25-1 and TRBJ2-1; weak D call: TRBD2 (7 bases). The germline CDR1 and CDR2 sequences are MGHDK and SYGVNS. The CDR3 sequence is 14 residues long. V was clipped by 6 bases and J by 2 bases, with 11 bases between them. In DNA, the CDR3 is TGTGCCAGCAGCCAAGGGGGGGCCTACAATGAGCAGTTCTTC. Protein: CASSQGGAYNEQFF.

CDR3: CASSPMPGQAATGELFF. As DNA, the CDR3 is TGTGCCAGCAGTCCCATGCCGGGACAGGCAGCCACCGGGGAGCTGTTTTTT. The V call is TRBV28, the J call TRBJ2-2, with TRBD1 matching 8 bases. Germline V gene data show CDR1 as MDHEN and CDR2 as SYDVKM. There are 17 residues in the CDR3. V shed 5 bases, J shed 4 bases, and the junction held 12 bases outside the gene matches.

The chain combines TRBV3-1 (or the pseudogene TRBV3-2) with TRBJ1-1; D is unclear. Germline V gene sequence: CDR1 LGHDT, CDR2 YNNKEL (reference sequence). V lost 1 base and J lost 4, with 7 bases in between. The CDR3 has 13 amino acids. CDR3 in amino acids: CASSQVQITEAFF. CDR3 DNA sequence: TGTGCCAGCAGCCAAGTTCAGATCACTGAAGCTTTCTTT.

V is TRBV6-2 or TRBV6-3 and J is TRBJ2-1, with 8 bases aligning to TRBD1. In germline, CDR1 is MNHEY, CDR2 SVGEGT. The length of the CDR3 is 16 residues. V gave up 2 bases and J gave up 4 bases; unmatched junction bases: 7. The CDR3 is CASSYKGDRTYNEQFF. The CDR3 coding sequence is TGTGCCAGCAGTTACAAGGGGGACAGGACTTACAATGAGCAGTTCTTC.

In this sample, this clone turned up a few times. The CDR3 DNA reads TGTGCCAGCAGCTTAGATACAGGTGGAAACACCATATATTTT. Translating it yields CASSLDTGGNTIYF. The V and J genes are TRBV7-2 and TRBJ1-3; D is possibly TRBD1 (5 bases). The CDR3 length is 14 residues. V was cut by 1 base and J by 3 bases, with 7 bases left in between. The V gene's germline CDR1 is SGHTA and CDR2 FQGNSA.

The chain couples TRBV28 to TRBJ2-1; 9 positions match TRBD1. The CDR3 is 12 amino acids. From germline, CDR1 is MDHEN and CDR2 SYDVKM. J gave up 7 bases and V 5 bases, and 0 bases lay outside the gene matches. In nucleotides, the CDR3 is TGTGCCAGCAGTGGACAGGGGAATGAGCAGTTCTTC. It yields the protein CASSGQGNEQFF.

The genes are TRBV3-1 (or the pseudogene TRBV3-2) and TRBJ1-1, with 12 bases identical to TRBD1. Germline V gene sequence: CDR1 LGHDT, CDR2 YNNKEL (reference sequence). The CDR3 consists of 17 residues. V lost 2 bases, J lost 3 bases, and 7 bases stayed unmatched. The CDR3 loop reads CASSQPGTGGRHTEAFF. CDR3 DNA sequence: TGTGCCAGCAGCCAACCCGGGACAGGGGGCAGACACACTGAAGCTTTCTTT.

V and J are TRBV27 and TRBJ1-4; TRBD1 agrees at 9 bases. V shed 8 bases and J 8 bases; nucleotides not matched to a gene: 12. CDR1 is MNHEY and CDR2 is SMNVEV in the germline V gene (reference sequence). The CDR3 contains 15 residues. The CDR3 reads CASSVGQGRNEKLFF. Here the CDR3 DNA reads TGTGCCAGCTCAGTCGGACAGGGGCGAAACGAAAAACTGTTTTTT.

This sequence joins TRBV7-8 and TRBJ2-7; 8 nucleotides align to TRBD1. V dropped 1 base and J dropped 2; count of bases not matched to a gene: 10. The CDR3 loop spans 17 amino acids. Looked up from germline, CDR1 is SGHVS and CDR2 is FQNEAQ. CDR3 DNA sequence: TGTGCCAGCAGCTTAGGGCCAACCGGGACAGGAACCTACGAGCAGTACTTC. It is translated as CASSLGPTGTGTYEQYF.

This chain connects TRBV9 to TRBJ2-5; 7 bases fit TRBD2. CDR1 is SGDLS, CDR2 YYNGEE, per germline. CDR3 size: 14 residues. V shed 2 bases and J 4 bases; nucleotides not matched to a gene: 5. The CDR3 sequence: CASSVGGSRETQYF. The CDR3 DNA reads TGTGCCAGCAGCGTCGGGGGGTCTAGAGAGACCCAGTACTTC.

The chain uses TRBV30 and TRBJ1-5, with D perhaps TRBD1 (5 bases). The CDR3 is 13 amino acids. V was cut by 8 bases and J by 5 bases, with 16 bases left in between. Germline V gene sequence: CDR1 GTSNPN, CDR2 SVGIG (reference sequence). The CDR3 spells CAGAGDPYQPQHF. CDR3 nucleotide sequence: TGTGCCGGGGCCGGGGATCCCTATCAGCCCCAGCATTTT.

The rearrangement links TRBV30 to TRBJ1-1; the D is unclear. From germline, CDR1 is GTSNPN and CDR2 SVGIG (reference sequence). V lost 0 bases to trimming and J lost 3 bases, with 8 bases between them. CDR3 length: 13 residues. The CDR3: CAWSVRSDTEAFF. CDR3 sequence (DNA): TGTGCCTGGAGTGTAAGATCGGACACTGAAGCTTTCTTT.